Listed here are 8 T cell receptor beta chains from one sample, sequenced in a study of T cell repertoires in cytomegalovirus infection (dated by TCRdb to the late 2010s). Reads for this sample came from an Illumina HiSeq 1500. TCRdb reprocessed the public reads (quality trimming at Q25 with fastp, clone calling with MiXCR) and kept in-frame beta chains. Rows are unified per CDR3 protein, each entry keeping the most common DNA and genes. The sample table lists approximately 700,000 distinct CDR3 sequences, 35% to 45% of them with a count of one. 2.5% to 3.5% of the sample comes from the top ten. The material sequenced was PBMCs. Receptors were obtained from a human donor in good health (CMV status not recorded). Some clones in this sample may be carry-over from other donors' samples.

This clonotype was observed at least ten times. The chain recombines TRBV7-6 with TRBJ1-1; TRBD1 is a possible D gene (5 bases). V was shortened by 1 base and J by 0 bases, with 15 bases between the two germline ends. The CDR3 is 17 residues long. Germline CDR1 reads SGHVS; CDR2 reads FNYEAQ. The CDR3 region has the DNA TGTGCCAGCAGCTTAGGCCCCCGGGGACGCATGAACACTGAAGCTTTCTTT. Amino acid sequence: CASSLGPRGRMNTEAFF.

This sequence joins TRBV24-1 and TRBJ1-5; 8 nucleotides line up with TRBD1. The V and J ends lost 3 bases and 1 base, in that order; junction bases with no gene match: 7. The CDR3 extends over 17 amino acids. The germline CDR1 and CDR2 sequences are KGHDR and SFDVKD. CDR3 coding DNA: TGTGCCACCAGTGATCTCAGGACAGGGAAAAGCAATCAGCCCCAGCATTTT. It specifies CATSDLRTGKSNQPQHF.

This clonotype was picked up one time. With a much larger clone just one base away, this may be a read error. The missing conserved phenylalanine or tryptophan at the end of this CDR3 makes a read error likely. This chain links TRBV7-6 with TRBJ2-7; D is possibly TRBD1 or TRBD2 (5 bases each). CDR3 length: 17 amino acids. The V gene's germline CDR1 is SGHVS and CDR2 FNYEAQ. V shed 4 bases and J shed 0 bases, with 19 bases lying between them. As DNA, the CDR3 is TGTGCCAGCAGCTCAAGGCCTGACGGGACGGGCTCCTACGAGCAGTACTTA. This gives the protein CASSSRPDGTGSYEQYL.

This clonotype appeared a few times. V and J are TRBV10-3 and TRBJ1-2; tentatively, D is TRBD1 (6 bases). The CDR3 length is 12 residues. The V end was cut by 3 bases, the J end by 6 bases, with 8 bases between. In germline, CDR1 is ENHRY, CDR2 SYGVKD. In DNA, the CDR3 is TGTGCCATCAGTGACAGGGGTAATGGCTACACCTTC. Translation gives CAISDRGNGYTF.

V is TRBV10-3 and J is TRBJ1-1; D might be TRBD1 (6 bases). The CDR3 length is 15 residues. V lost 5 bases and J lost 3, with 16 bases in between. Germline V lookup: CDR1 ENHRY, CDR2 SYGVKD. The CDR3 DNA reads TGTGCCATCAGTTTTGGACAGCGAAGGTACACTGAAGCTTTCTTT. Its translation is CAISFGQRRYTEAFF.

This clonotype showed up just a few times. The junction does not match germline at one end; this may be a read error. The V gene is TRBV7-7, the J gene TRBJ2-1; weak D call: TRBD2 (6 bases). The germline gives CDR1 SSHAT, CDR2 FNYEAQ (reference sequence). There are 15 residues in the CDR3. The CDR3 sequence is CASSLGSDGSDEQFF. The CDR3 DNA reads as TGTGCTAGCAGCTTAGGATCGGACGGGAGCGATGAGCAGTTCTTC.

This chain links TRBV4-1 with TRBJ2-1, with 8 bases aligning to TRBD2. The CDR3 spans 17 residues. CDR1 MGHRA and CDR2 YSYEKL come from the germline V gene. V lost 0 bases, J lost 5 bases, and 9 bases stayed unmatched. In DNA form, the CDR3 reads TGCGCCAGCAGCCAAGATTCAGACGGGAGGGCCCACAATGAGCAGTTCTTC. This codes for CASSQDSDGRAHNEQFF.

This chain joins TRBV28 and TRBJ1-5, with TRBD1 matching 7 bases. Germline V gene lookup returns CDR1 MDHEN and CDR2 SYDVKM. The V and J ends lost 3 bases and 2 bases, in that order; junction bases with no gene match: 16. The CDR3 runs 19 residues. The CDR3 loop reads CASSFRSWRGPSGNQPQHF. The CDR3 DNA follows: TGTGCCAGCAGTTTTCGGTCTTGGAGGGGGCCGAGTGGCAATCAGCCCCAGCATTTT.